Here is one TCR beta chain with its context. Its cognate antigen is unknown. Cultured CD4+ T-cell DNA underwent Oncomine TCR Beta short-read sequencing. TCRdb re-analysed the PCR reads in MiXCR, keeping a single row per CDR3 protein. The data contain 8,200 or so distinct CDR3 sequences, around 61% of them singletons. The data stem from a study of vaccination and CD4 T cells after COVID-19. Overall study context: Convalescent patients gave post-COVID blood a median about 91 days post-diagnosis, range 35 to 161.

The CDR3 length is 16 residues. CDR1 and CDR2 (germline): GTSNPN, SVGIG (reference sequence). V was clipped by 0 bases and J by 5 bases, with 17 bases between them. Treatment of the sample: roughly 10-day PBMC culture with coronavirus spike peptide pools or control peptides (ViraFEST assay). V gene TRBV30 combines with J gene TRBJ1-5; unclear D gene. This TCR derives from a human donor who had recovered from COVID-19. The source material was CD4+ T cells from blood, cultured in vitro. CDR3 bases: TGTGCCTGGAGTGTATTCGGACCCCCTGGGGATCAGCCCCAGCATTTT. This sequence encodes CAWSVFGPPGDQPQHF.